Below are 3 T cell receptor beta chains sequenced from a single sample in a study of regulatory T cells in long-lasting Graves disease. Time point meaning: newly diagnosed GD, antithyroid drugs for less than 3 months. Extracted PBMC RNA gave rise to the TCR library. Sequencing libraries for TCR beta were prepared with iRepertoire HTBI primers and Arm-PCR of CDR3 regions. A single record per CDR3 protein comes from TCRdb applying MiXCR to the multiplex PCR reads. Found here are 550,000 to 650,000 distinct CDR3 sequences, roughly a sixth of them singletons; the top ten hold about 11%. In addition, the sample was reused for a study of T cells in Graves' hyperthyroidism and ophthalmopathy.

The specimen comprised peripheral blood mononuclear cells (PBMCs), sampled at new diagnosis, from a patient treated with antithyroid drugs. These receptors all stem from a man aged 18 to 29 with Graves disease.

This clonotype was seen ten or more times. The chain has TRBV15 and TRBJ1-5, with D possibly matching TRBD1 (5 bases). V was shortened by 6 bases and J by 2 bases, with 20 bases between the two germline ends. The CDR3 covers 17 residues. Looked up from germline, CDR1 is LNHNV and CDR2 is YYDKDF (reference sequence). The CDR3: CATSRKQDWAGNQPQHF. The DNA of the CDR3 is TGTGCCACCAGTAGAAAACAGGATTGGGCAGGCAATCAGCCCCAGCATTTT. The full variable domain, its missing parts supplied by reference TRBV15 and TRBJ1-5, is DAMVIQNPRYQVTQFGKPVTLSCSQTLNHNVMYWYQQKSSQAPKLLFHYYDKDFNNEADTPDNFQSRRPNTSFCFLDIRSPGLGDTAMYLCATSRKQDWAGNQPQHFGDGTRLSIL.

There are many counts of this clonotype. The chain has TRBV5-1 and TRBJ2-1, with TRBD1 as a possible D gene (5 bases). Trimming cost V 0 bases and J 2 bases, with 9 bases left between them. The CDR3 loop spans 15 amino acids. Germline V CDR1 and CDR2: SGHRS, YFSETQ. CDR3 DNA sequence: TGCGCCAGCAGCTTGGAACAGGATGCCTACAATGAGCAGTTCTTC. This gives the protein CASSLEQDAYNEQFF.

This rearrangement joins TRBV30 to TRBJ2-1, with a weak D call TRBD2 (6 bases). This CDR3 contains 15 residues. The V gene's germline CDR1 is GTSNPN and CDR2 SVGIG (reference sequence). V was clipped by 1 base and J by 4 bases, with 14 bases between them. DNA of the CDR3: TGTGCCTGGAGTGGAGACGGAGGGAATTACAATGAGCAGTTCTTC. Its translation: CAWSGDGGNYNEQFF.